Listed below are T cell receptor beta chains from one sample, sequenced in a study of cytomegalovirus exposure and HLA in healthy donors. The repertoire was sequenced with immunoSEQ multiplex PCR; TCRdb's copy has only in-frame clones and lacks some. Of 110,000 or so clones listed, around 77% were seen once; the top ten hold around 4.9%. What was sequenced was PBMCs. These receptors came from a man aged 50-60 years in good health and CMV-seropositive. Both conserved end residues are trimmed from each CDR3. The D gene is left open where the match is weak.

>TRBD1|TRBV4-2
ASSSRDREPQH
>.|TRBV7-2
ASSLVAGRAEAF
>TRBD2|TRBV7-9
ASRTASGGSYEQY
>TRBD1|TRBV5-1
ASSPGGTENYGYT
>TRBD1|TRBV19
ASRDRGRRSYGYT
>TRBD1|TRBV11-2
ASSQGTGAYEQY
>.|TRBV2
ASSEDGRETQY
>.|TRBV28
ASSFANTGELF
>TRBD1|TRBV7-3
ASSGAGGMNTEAF
>.|TRBV15
ATSTGAGNTIY
>.|TRBV10-3
AISDLLGRNSPLH
>TRBD2|TRBV30
AWSKAGGPAGELF
>.|TRBV10-1
ASSDTGLANTGELF
>TRBD1|TRBV2
ASSPGTGLTIQETQY
>.|TRBV9
ASSVEGRSGANVLT
>TRBD2|TRBV4-2
ASSQVRASGAYEQY
>.|TRBV19
ASRLEGVEGETQY
>.|TRBV28
ASSITNYGYT
>TRBD2|TRBV7-3
ASSLRTSNEQY
>TRBD1|TRBV5-1
ASSFPTGPLLSGANVLT
>.|TRBV18
ASSPRQVDRTNEKLF
>.|TRBV6-5
ASSYSAGYVAF
>.|TRBV7-6
ASSSRGITDTQY
>.|TRBV30
AWDRDFTGELF
>.|TRBV6-5
ASTGSGSRYEQY
>.|TRBV30
AWSVKGEEPQH
>.|TRBV6-1
ASSDGQRVASYEQY
>TRBD1|TRBV2
ARRRQGASYNEQF
>.|TRBV23-1
ATQGKEYTEAF
>.|TRBV10-3
AISESRENTEAF
>.|TRBV29-1
SVGSGSYEQY
>.|TRBV4-1
ASSQENSANVLT
>TRBD1|TRBV19
ASTSGGGEQF
>.|TRBV5-1
ASSLSQPGNTIY
>TRBD1|TRBV7-9
ASSGYNRGLGEKLF
>.|TRBV6-6
ASTISTGTEAF
>.|TRBV27
ASSPPGLGEKLF
>TRBD1|TRBV19
ASTYGTVASYGYT
>.|TRBV2
ASRQVTGEKLF
>.|TRBV7-9
ASSPGDNQPQH
>.|TRBV5-1
ASSLGGEETQY
>TRBD2|TRBV2
ASRGSGGSYEQY
>.|TRBV18
ASSPPAGEQF
>.|TRBV5-1
ASSLATGEDTQY
>TRBD1|TRBV7-8
ASSFGQGAGTDTQY
>.|TRBV5-1
ASRPPGAGNTDTQY